This TCR beta chain stems from a study of tumor and adjacent non-tumor tissue in lung cancer. About the study: Patients comprised about eleven adenocarcinoma, 2 squamous cell carcinoma and 1 small cell lung cancer.

The CDR3 loop spans 15 amino acids. Germline V gives CDR1 MNHNS, CDR2 SASEGT. In regard to this clonotype: A read error may produce the germline difference seen at one junction end.

TCRbeta libraries were built with three rounds of nested PCR, modified from ARM-PCR. Via MiXCR, TCRdb re-called the multiplex PCR reads, giving one row per CDR3 protein. The table records some 100,000 distinct CDR3 sequences, 80% of them present only once. RNA was extracted from bulk tissue without any cell sorting. The normal lung tissue was taken more than 3 cm from the tumor edge. J is TRBJ2-1 and V is TRBV6-1; perhaps TRBD2 as D (7 bases). The clonotype originates from a man in his 60s with small cell lung cancer. Sequences were obtained from distant non-tumor lung tissue. This CDR3 reads CASTHEGGAANKQFF. As DNA, the CDR3 is TGTGCCAGCACTCACGAAGGGGGGGCGGCCAATAAGCAGTTCTTC.